These 31 T cell receptor beta chains were sequenced from one sample in a study of shared clonotypes between healthy human individuals. Naivety among CD8 cells was defined by CD45RO negativity and positive CCR7 selection, thereby excluding terminally differentiated effector memory CD45RA+ cells. Method: immunoSEQ multiplex PCR; TCRdb's copy keeps in-frame clones and lacks some. The data show roughly 2,000,000 clones, with roughly 95% seen just once and under 2% held by the top ten. The sample comprised naive CD8+ T cells from PBMCs. All receptors derive from a man aged 18 to 30 in good health. Some clones in this sample may be carry-over from other donors' samples.

This chain joins TRBV6-5 and TRBJ2-1; 11 bases fit TRBD2. The length of the CDR3 is 15 residues. Unmatched junction bases numbered 6, after V lost 6 bases and J lost 5 bases. Germline assignment: CDR1 MNHEY and CDR2 SVGAGI. This chain's CDR3 is CASRLAGGPDNEQFF. As DNA, the CDR3 is TGTGCCAGCAGATTAGCGGGAGGGCCAGACAATGAGCAGTTCTTC.

The chain carries TRBV11-2 and TRBJ1-1; 9 nucleotides match TRBD1. CDR3 length equals 15 residues. Losses at the gene ends were 5 bases for V and 0 bases for J; bases not matched to a gene: 4. CDR1 is SGHAT and CDR2 is FQNNGV in the germline V gene. CDR3 nucleotides: TGTGCCAGCAGCGCGGGACAGGGCGTGAACACTGAAGCTTTCTTT. It encodes CASSAGQGVNTEAFF.

The chain uses TRBV30 and TRBJ1-1, with D perhaps TRBD1 (5 bases). Trimming stripped 1 base from V and 4 bases from J, with 13 bases between. The CDR3 sequence is 14 residues long. Germline V gene sequence: CDR1 GTSNPN, CDR2 SVGIG (reference sequence). The chain's CDR3 is CAWSEWGSGTEAFF. CDR3 bases: TGTGCCTGGAGTGAATGGGGCAGTGGCACTGAAGCTTTCTTT. The full variable domain, in which reference TRBV30 and TRBJ1-1 provide the parts outside the CDR3, is SQTIHQWPATLVQPVGSPLSLECTVEGTSNPNLYWYRQAAGRGLQLLFYSVGIGQISSEVPQNLSASRPQDRQFILSSKKLLLSDSGFYLCAWSEWGSGTEAFFGQGTRLTVV.

The chain combines TRBV14 with TRBJ2-7; 9 bases match TRBD2. CDR1 is SGHDN and CDR2 is FVKESK in the germline V gene. With V trimmed by 4 bases and J by 2 bases, 6 bases remained unmatched. CDR3 length: 15 residues. The CDR3 sequence is CASSPWREGTYEQYF. The CDR3 nucleotides are TGTGCCAGCAGCCCGTGGCGGGAGGGAACCTACGAGCAGTACTTC.

The CDR3 region has the DNA TGCGCCAGCAGCTTTAGTTTAGGGAGATCCTACGAGCAGTACTTC. Translation gives CASSFSLGRSYEQYF. The chain carries TRBV5-1 and TRBJ2-7, with D maybe TRBD2 (5 bases). The V end lost 2 bases, the J end lost 1 base, and 13 bases lay between the germline ends. Germline values: CDR1 SGHRS, CDR2 YFSETQ. The CDR3 loop spans 15 amino acids.

The gene calls are TRBV5-1 and TRBJ2-7; 11 bases align to TRBD2. Germline V gene data show CDR1 as SGHRS and CDR2 as YFSETQ. The J segment lost 4 bases and the V segment lost 4 bases, leaving 10 bases of the junction unmatched. The CDR3 is made up of 16 amino acids. In DNA, the CDR3 is TGCGCCAGCAGCCTCCGACTAGCGGGACATGATTACGAGCAGTACTTC. It codes for CASSLRLAGHDYEQYF.

The chain has TRBV27 and TRBJ2-7, with unresolved D. The length of the CDR3 is 14 residues. V dropped 3 bases and J dropped 5 bases, with 14 bases sitting between them. The germline V gene has CDR1 MNHEY and CDR2 SMNVEV (reference sequence). For the CDR3, the DNA is TGTGCCAGCAGTTTTGTCACGGGTCGCCACGAGCAGTACTTC. It codes for CASSFVTGRHEQYF.

The chain links TRBV28 to TRBJ2-3; D is perhaps TRBD1 (6 bases). Trimming removed 5 bases at V and 2 bases at J, with 14 bases between. The germline V gene encodes CDR1 MDHEN and CDR2 SYDVKM. The CDR3 covers 15 residues. In DNA, the CDR3 is TGTGCCAGCAGTCTACCGACAGGAACCACAGATACGCAGTATTTT. Protein product: CASSLPTGTTDTQYF.

The chain recombines TRBV9 with TRBJ2-1, with 9 bases identical to TRBD2. Per germline, CDR1 SGDLS and CDR2 YYNGEE. J lost 10 bases, V lost 0 bases, and 11 bases had no gene match. The CDR3 is made up of 16 amino acids. CDR3 nucleotide sequence: TGTGCCAGCAGCGTAGTTCGGCCTAGCGGGGCGACGGAGCAGTTCTTC. Protein sequence: CASSVVRPSGATEQFF.

This clone has a single count. The J gene is TRBJ2-7, the V gene TRBV27; D gene uncertain. The CDR3 has 16 amino acids. Trimming took 0 bases from V and 2 from J, leaving 14 bases between them. Germline V gene lookup returns CDR1 MNHEY and CDR2 SMNVEV (reference sequence). CDR3 protein: CASSLSGVGLTYEQYF. The CDR3, as DNA: TGTGCCAGCAGTTTATCTGGGGTTGGGCTCACCTACGAGCAGTACTTC.

The rearrangement links TRBV10-3 to TRBJ2-4; no reliable D call. The germline V gene has CDR1 ENHRY and CDR2 SYGVKD. Trimming cost V 6 bases and J 7 bases, with 22 bases left between them. CDR3 length equals 16 residues. This chain's CDR3 is CAIRNPASHGANIQYF. DNA for the CDR3: TGTGCCATCAGGAACCCCGCGAGTCACGGTGCGAACATTCAGTACTTC.

This clone was seen just once. The same CDR3 is also encoded by other DNA sequences in this sample. J is TRBJ2-1 and V is TRBV12-5; D unresolved. Germline loops: CDR1 LGHNT, CDR2 FRNRAP. The CDR3 totals 12 residues. Between the trimmed V and J ends, which lost 6 bases and 7 bases, there was a span of 10 bases. The CDR3 DNA is TGTGCTAGTGGCCTCGGACGGAATGAGCAGTTCTTC. Its translation: CASGLGRNEQFF.

The CDR3 spells CSVEEGLRHNEQFF. The CDR3 DNA is TGCAGCGTTGAAGAGGGACTACGCCACAATGAGCAGTTCTTC. The chain couples TRBV29-1 to TRBJ2-1, with 7 nucleotides matching TRBD2. The junction had 4 bases not matched to a gene; V was cut back by 0 bases and J by 5 bases. The germline CDR1 and CDR2 sequences are SQVTM and ANQGSEA. CDR3 length: 14 residues.

This chain uses TRBV6-6 with TRBJ2-2; either TRBD1 or TRBD2 may supply D (5 bases each). Germline V lookup: CDR1 MNHNY, CDR2 SVGAGI (reference sequence). The CDR3 runs to 14 residues. Trimming stripped 10 bases from V and 6 bases from J, with 18 bases between. The CDR3 DNA is TGTGCCATTTCGAGTTCTGGGGGTCCCGGGGAGCTGTTTTTT. This codes for CAISSSGGPGELFF.

The chain has TRBV29-1 and TRBJ2-7; 11 bases line up with TRBD2. CDR3 length: 14 amino acids. The V segment lost 1 base and the J segment 6 bases; nucleotides outside the gene matches: 5. Germline V gene sequence: CDR1 SQVTM, CDR2 ANQGSEA. For the CDR3, the DNA is TGCAGCGTTGAAGGGGCTAGCGGGAGGAGCGAGCAGTACTTC. Its translation: CSVEGASGRSEQYF.

The chain joins TRBV11-2 to TRBJ2-7, with D hard to call. This CDR3 spans 15 amino acids. Between the trimmed V and J ends, which lost 2 bases and 4 bases, there was a span of 15 bases. Per germline, CDR1 SGHAT and CDR2 FQNNGV. The CDR3 spells CASSLLGSVRYEQYF. For the CDR3, the DNA is TGTGCCAGCAGCTTATTAGGGTCCGTGCGATACGAGCAGTACTTC. The full variable domain, in which reference TRBV11-2 and TRBJ2-7 provide the parts outside the CDR3, is EAGVAQSPRYKIIEKRQSVAFWCNPISGHATLYWYQQILGQGPKLLIQFQNNGVVDDSQLPKDRFSAERLKGVDSTLKIQPAKLEDSAVYLCASSLLGSVRYEQYFGPGTRLTVT.

As concerns this clone: Other nucleotide sequences in the sample specify the same CDR3. The gene calls are TRBV28 and TRBJ1-5; D call uncertain. The CDR3 covers 14 residues. The V end was cut by 6 bases, the J end by 3 bases, with 12 bases between. Per germline, CDR1 MDHEN and CDR2 SYDVKM. The CDR3 loop is CASSLGRDNQPQHF. CDR3 sequence (DNA): TGTGCCAGCAGCCTCGGGAGGGACAATCAGCCCCAGCATTTT.

The chain carries TRBV5-6 and TRBJ2-3, with 13 bases lining up with TRBD2. CDR1 is SGHDT, CDR2 YYEEEE, per germline. The CDR3 runs to 16 residues. Losses at the gene ends were 2 bases for V and 2 bases for J; bases not matched to a gene: 2. The DNA for the CDR3 is TGTGCCAGCAGCTTACTAGCGGGAGGGAACACAGATACGCAGTATTTT. This gives the protein CASSLLAGGNTDTQYF.

J is TRBJ1-2 and V is TRBV25-1; 8 bases align to TRBD1. There are 14 residues in the CDR3. With 2 bases clipped from V and 7 bases from J, the junction kept 6 bases outside the gene matches. The germline V gene has CDR1 MGHDK and CDR2 SYGVNS. The CDR3 DNA reads as TGTGCCAGCAGTGAACCCGGACAGGGAGGTGGCTACACCTTC. Its translation is CASSEPGQGGGYTF.

This rearrangement joins TRBV7-9 to TRBJ1-5; the match to TRBD1 covers 7 bases. V shed 5 bases and J 2 bases; nucleotides not matched to a gene: 6. Germline V gives CDR1 SEHNR, CDR2 FQNEAQ (reference sequence). The CDR3 has 15 residues. In DNA form, the CDR3 reads TGTGCCAGCAGCCCTGTCGACAGGGGCAATCAGCCCCAGCATTTT. Protein sequence: CASSPVDRGNQPQHF. Full variable domain (missing parts from reference TRBV7-9 and TRBJ1-5): DTGVSQNPRHKITKRGQNVTFRCDPISEHNRLYWYRQTLGQGPEFLTYFQNEAQLEKSRLLSDRFSAERPKGSFSTLEIQRTEQGDSAMYLCASSPVDRGNQPQHFGDGTRLSIL.

V and J are TRBV5-1 and TRBJ2-1; 7 bases map to TRBD2. The CDR3 covers 15 residues. Per germline, CDR1 SGHRS and CDR2 YFSETQ. Losses at the gene ends were 0 bases for V and 6 bases for J; bases not matched to a gene: 6. The CDR3 DNA reads TGCGCCAGCAGCTTGGGGCGGGGGAGGAGCAATGAGCAGTTCTTC. Translated: CASSLGRGRSNEQFF.

This clone is a singleton in its sample. V and J are TRBV27 and TRBJ2-2; possible D gene TRBD1, 5 bases. Germline V gene sequence: CDR1 MNHEY, CDR2 SMNVEV (reference sequence). The V end was cut by 6 bases, the J end by 5 bases, with 10 bases between. This CDR3 is built from 13 residues. The CDR3: CASSQGWTGELFF. The DNA of the CDR3 is TGTGCCAGCAGCCAGGGCTGGACCGGGGAGCTGTTTTTT.

V is TRBV12-2 and J is TRBJ2-1; the table's D call TRBD2 went unverified against the DNA. TRBV12-2 is an annotated pseudogene. There are 15 residues in the CDR3. The CDR3 region has the DNA TGTGCAAGTCACCATACAGTGCGGGCGCATAATGAGCAGTTCTTC. Protein product: CASHHTVRAHNEQFF.

The rearrangement joins TRBV2 to TRBJ2-1; 8 bases align to TRBD1. The junction had 5 bases not matched to a gene; V was cut back by 1 base and J by 3 bases. The CDR3 is 16 amino acids. Germline lookup yields CDR1 SNHLY and CDR2 FYNNEI. The CDR3 loop is CASSEGQGLGYNEQFF. CDR3 DNA sequence: TGTGCCAGCAGTGAAGGACAGGGGTTGGGCTACAATGAGCAGTTCTTC.

The CDR3 region has the DNA TGCAGTGCTAGATCTGACCCCCAGTATTTT. Translation gives CSARSDPQYF. The V gene is TRBV20-1, the J gene TRBJ2-3; no clear D. The germline V gene encodes CDR1 DFQATT and CDR2 SNEGSKA (reference sequence). Trimming removed 2 bases from V and 12 bases from J, with 9 bases in between. CDR3 size: 10 residues.

The chain links TRBV28 to TRBJ2-1; the D is unclear. The CDR3 covers 11 residues. Trimming stripped 3 bases from V and 10 bases from J, with 7 bases between. In germline, CDR1 is MDHEN, CDR2 SYDVKM. This CDR3 is CASSFRLEQFF. The CDR3 DNA is TGTGCCAGCAGTTTCAGGCTCGAGCAGTTCTTC.

A few counts support this clone. This same CDR3 is encoded by further DNA sequences in the sample. J is TRBJ1-1 and V is TRBV12-5; unclear D gene. The V end lost 3 bases, the J end lost 4 bases, and 12 bases lay between the germline ends. Germline V gene data show CDR1 as LGHNT and CDR2 as FRNRAP. The CDR3 has 14 amino acids. This chain's CDR3 is CASGLTPRVTEAFF. CDR3 DNA: TGTGCTAGTGGTTTAACTCCTCGGGTCACTGAAGCTTTCTTT.

The CDR3 protein is CASSLWQQGEAYEQYF. The CDR3 nucleotides are TGTGCCAGCAGTTTATGGCAACAGGGAGAGGCCTACGAGCAGTACTTC. The gene calls are TRBV28 and TRBJ2-7, with D tentatively TRBD1 (6 bases). This CDR3 has 16 amino acids. V lost 0 bases and J 2 bases, leaving 14 bases between the germline ends. CDR1 is MDHEN, CDR2 SYDVKM, per germline.

The V gene is TRBV10-1, the J gene TRBJ2-7; TRBD1 agrees at 10 bases. Germline lookup yields CDR1 WNHNN and CDR2 SYGVQD (reference sequence). The CDR3 length is 15 residues. Trimming cost V 5 bases and J 2 bases; bases outside gene matches: 6. CDR3 in DNA: TGCGCCAGCAGTACTGACAGGGGGCGCGCCTACGAGCAGTACTTC. It encodes CASSTDRGRAYEQYF.

As DNA, the CDR3 is TGCGCCAGCAGAGGATTTCAGGACAGGGAACCCCAGCATTTT. Translation gives CASRGFQDREPQHF. This chain joins TRBV4-1 and TRBJ1-5; 8 bases align to TRBD1. V lost 6 bases to trimming and J lost 10 bases; unmatched junction nucleotides: 11. The length of the CDR3 is 14 residues. Germline CDR1 MGHRA, CDR2 YSYEKL.

The rearrangement links TRBV6-4 to TRBJ2-2, with 12 bases lining up with TRBD2. CDR3 size: 16 residues. The V segment lost 3 bases and the J segment 3 bases; nucleotides outside the gene matches: 2. The V gene's germline CDR1 is MRHNA and CDR2 SNTAGT. CDR3: CASSELAGGYTGELFF. For the CDR3, the DNA is TGTGCCAGCAGTGAACTAGCGGGAGGATACACCGGGGAGCTGTTTTTT.